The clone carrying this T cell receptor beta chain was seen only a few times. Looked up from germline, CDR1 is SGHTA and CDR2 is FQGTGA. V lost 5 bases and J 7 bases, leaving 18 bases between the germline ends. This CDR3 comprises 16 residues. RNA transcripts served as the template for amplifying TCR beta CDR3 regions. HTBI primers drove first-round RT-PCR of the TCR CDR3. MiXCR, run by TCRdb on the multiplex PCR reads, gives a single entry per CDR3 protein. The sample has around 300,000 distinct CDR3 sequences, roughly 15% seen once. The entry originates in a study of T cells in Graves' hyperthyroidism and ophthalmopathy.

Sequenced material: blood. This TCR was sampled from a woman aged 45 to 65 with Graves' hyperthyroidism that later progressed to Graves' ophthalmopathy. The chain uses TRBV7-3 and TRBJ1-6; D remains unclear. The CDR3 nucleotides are TGTGCCAGCAGCGATAAAGGGAAGGGTAGGAATTCACCCCTCCACTTT. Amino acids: CASSDKGKGRNSPLHF. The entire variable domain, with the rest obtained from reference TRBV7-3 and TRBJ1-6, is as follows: GAGVSQTPSNKVTEKGKYVELRCDPISGHTALYWYRQSLGQGPEFLIYFQGTGAADDSGLPNDRFFAVRPEGSVSTLKIQRTERGDSAVYLCASSDKGKGRNSPLHFGNGTRLTVT.